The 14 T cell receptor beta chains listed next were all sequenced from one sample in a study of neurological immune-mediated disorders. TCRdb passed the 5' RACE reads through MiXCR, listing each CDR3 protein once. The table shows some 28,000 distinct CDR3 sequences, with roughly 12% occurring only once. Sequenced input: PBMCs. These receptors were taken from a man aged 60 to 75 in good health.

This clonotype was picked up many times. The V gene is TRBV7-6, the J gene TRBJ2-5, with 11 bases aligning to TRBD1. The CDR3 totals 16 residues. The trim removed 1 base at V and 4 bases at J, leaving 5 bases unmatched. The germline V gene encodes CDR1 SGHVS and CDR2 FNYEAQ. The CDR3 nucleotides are TGTGCCAGCAGCTTAGTCCAAGGACAGGGGGCAGAGACCCAGTACTTC. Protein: CASSLVQGQGAETQYF.

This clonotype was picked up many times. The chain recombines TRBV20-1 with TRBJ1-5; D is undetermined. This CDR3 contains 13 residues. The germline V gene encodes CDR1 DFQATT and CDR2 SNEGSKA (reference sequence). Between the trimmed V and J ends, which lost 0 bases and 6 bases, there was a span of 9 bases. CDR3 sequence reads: CSARDRGSQPQHF. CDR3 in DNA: TGCAGTGCTAGAGATCGGGGAAGTCAGCCCCAGCATTTT.

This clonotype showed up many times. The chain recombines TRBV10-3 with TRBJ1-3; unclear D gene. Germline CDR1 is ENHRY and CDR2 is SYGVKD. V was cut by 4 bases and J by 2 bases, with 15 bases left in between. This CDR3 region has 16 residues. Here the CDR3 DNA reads TGTGCCATCAGTGGCGGAGAACTAGGGCCTGGAAACACCATATATTTT. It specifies CAISGGELGPGNTIYF.

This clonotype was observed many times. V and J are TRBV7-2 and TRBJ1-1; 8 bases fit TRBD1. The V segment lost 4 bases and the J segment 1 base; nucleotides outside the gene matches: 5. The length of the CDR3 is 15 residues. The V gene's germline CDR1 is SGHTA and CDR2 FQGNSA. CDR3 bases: TGTGCCAGCAGCTACTCCGGGACAGGGAACACTGAAGCTTTCTTT. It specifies CASSYSGTGNTEAFF.

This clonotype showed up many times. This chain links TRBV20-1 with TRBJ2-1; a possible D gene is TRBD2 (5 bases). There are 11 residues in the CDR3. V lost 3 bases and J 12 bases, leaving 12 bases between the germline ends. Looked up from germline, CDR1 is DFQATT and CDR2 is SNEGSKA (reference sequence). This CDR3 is CSASGIFGQFF. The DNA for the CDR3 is TGCAGTGCTAGCGGGATTTTTGGGCAGTTCTTC.

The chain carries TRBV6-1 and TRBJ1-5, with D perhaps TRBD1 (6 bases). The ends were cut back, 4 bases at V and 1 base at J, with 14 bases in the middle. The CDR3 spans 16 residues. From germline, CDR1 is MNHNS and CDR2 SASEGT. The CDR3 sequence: CASSAKWTESNQPQHF. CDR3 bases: TGTGCCAGCAGTGCCAAGTGGACAGAGAGCAATCAGCCCCAGCATTTT.

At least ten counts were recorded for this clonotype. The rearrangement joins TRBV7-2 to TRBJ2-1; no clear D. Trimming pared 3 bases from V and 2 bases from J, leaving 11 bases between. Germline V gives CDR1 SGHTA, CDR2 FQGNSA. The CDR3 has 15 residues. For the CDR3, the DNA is TGTGCCAGCAGCTTGGAAGTCAGCGCCTACAATGAGCAGTTCTTC. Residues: CASSLEVSAYNEQFF.

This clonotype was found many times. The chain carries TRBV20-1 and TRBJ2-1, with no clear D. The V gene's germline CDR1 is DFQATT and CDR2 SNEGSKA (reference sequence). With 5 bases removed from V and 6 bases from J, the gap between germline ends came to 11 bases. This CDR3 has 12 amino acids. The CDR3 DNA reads TGCAGTGCTTCCGGGCGGATCAATGAGCAGTTCTTC. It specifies CSASGRINEQFF.

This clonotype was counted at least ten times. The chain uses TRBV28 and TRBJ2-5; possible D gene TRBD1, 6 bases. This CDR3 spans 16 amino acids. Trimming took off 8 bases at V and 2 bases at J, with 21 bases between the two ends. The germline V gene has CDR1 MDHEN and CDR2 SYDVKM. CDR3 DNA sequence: TGTGCCAGCGCGTCCACGTACAGGGATCCTCAAGAGACCCAGTACTTC. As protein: CASASTYRDPQETQYF. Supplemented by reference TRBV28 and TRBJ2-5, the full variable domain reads DVKVTQSSRYLVKRTGEKVFLECVQDMDHENMFWYRQDPGLGLRLIYFSYDVKMKEKGDIPEGYSVSREKKERFSLILESASTNQTSMYLCASASTYRDPQETQYFGPGTRLLVL.

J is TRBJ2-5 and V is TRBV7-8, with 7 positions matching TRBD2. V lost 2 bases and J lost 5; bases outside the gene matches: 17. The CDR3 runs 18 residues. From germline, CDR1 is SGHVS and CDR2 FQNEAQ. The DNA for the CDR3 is TGTGCCAGCAGCTTACCGCAGGTTATGGGAGGGCGACGTGAGACCCAGTACTTC. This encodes CASSLPQVMGGRRETQYF.

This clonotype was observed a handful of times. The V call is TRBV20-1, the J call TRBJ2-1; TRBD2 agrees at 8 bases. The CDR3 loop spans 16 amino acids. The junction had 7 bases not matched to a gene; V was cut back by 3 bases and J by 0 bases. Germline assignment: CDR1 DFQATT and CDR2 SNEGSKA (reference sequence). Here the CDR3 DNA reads TGCAGTGCTAGCTCCCGGACTAGCCACTCCTACAATGAGCAGTTCTTC. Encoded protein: CSASSRTSHSYNEQFF.

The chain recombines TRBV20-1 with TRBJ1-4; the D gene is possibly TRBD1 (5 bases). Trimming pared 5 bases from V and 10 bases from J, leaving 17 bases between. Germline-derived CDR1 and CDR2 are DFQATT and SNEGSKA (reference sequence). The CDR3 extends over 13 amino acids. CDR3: CSAAGPGEGKLFF. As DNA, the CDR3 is TGCAGTGCTGCGGGACCGGGCGAAGGAAAACTGTTTTTT.

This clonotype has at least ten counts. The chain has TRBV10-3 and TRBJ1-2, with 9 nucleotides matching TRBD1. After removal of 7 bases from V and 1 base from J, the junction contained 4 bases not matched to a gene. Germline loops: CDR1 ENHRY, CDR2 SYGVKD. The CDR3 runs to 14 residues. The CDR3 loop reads CAIKGQGINYGYTF. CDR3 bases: TGTGCCATCAAAGGACAGGGGATTAACTATGGCTACACCTTC.

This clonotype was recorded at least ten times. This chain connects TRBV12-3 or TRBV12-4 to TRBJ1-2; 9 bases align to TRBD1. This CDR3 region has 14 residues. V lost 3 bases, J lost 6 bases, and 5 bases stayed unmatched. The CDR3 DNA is TGTGCCAGCAGTTTGGGACAGGGTATCGATGGCTACACCTTC. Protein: CASSLGQGIDGYTF.